This TCR beta chain was identified during a study of T cell responses to AZD1222 COVID-19 vaccine. Overall study results and limits: Just a handful of people given AZD1222 tested seropositive at baseline. The study found vaccine-associated CD4 TCRs spanning spike, dominant at 160-218 and 743-854. None of the repertoires were sampled until the peak T cell response had passed.

In regard to this clone: The target antigen is unknown.

Germline assignment: CDR1 MNHNS and CDR2 SASEGT. There are 15 residues in the CDR3. Trimming removed 0 bases at V and 14 bases at J, with 17 bases between. Measured with immunoSEQ multiplex PCR; TCRdb has only the in-frame clones, and not every one. The table shows about 140,000 clones, with 80% to 95% occurring only once. The input for sequencing was peripheral blood, taken on day 0 of MenACWY control vaccination. The sequence was obtained from an adult in good health. This chain links TRBV6-1 with TRBJ1-6, with no clear D. CDR3 bases: TGTGCCAGCAGTGAAGCATTTAACAGCCGCATGTCCCTCCACTTT. Translation: CASSEAFNSRMSLHF.